The T cell receptor beta chain described here comes from a study of blood T cell repertoires in COVID-19 (dated by TCRdb to 2020 to 2022). Context from the whole study: Collaborator samples came from the United States, Italy and Spain and covered acute and convalescent phases of COVID-19. The material from the prospective study consisted of cDNA or gDNA derived from T cells, B-cell-depleted T cells, or PBMCs. Subjects who had been exposed to COVID-19, were actively infected with it, or had recovered from it provided the deeply sampled blood TCRbeta repertoires that made up the dataset. The repertoires were released in a freely available public database meant as a resource for research on the immune response to SARS-CoV-2. The samples were drawn from the first 160 participants of the ongoing ImmuneRACE study and from 950 to 1,500 subjects provided by 6 global collaborators. A de-identified subject ID, COVID-19 status, age in years and sex were almost always included in the sample metadata. Where available, HLA class I and class II types were obtained from metadata supplied by the sample provider rather than from assay-based typing.

The CDR3 goes from the cysteine to the phenylalanine over 14 residues. The DNA shown is the 42-base CDR3, in frame from base 1. V is reduced by 4 bases and J by 6 bases, leaving a spacing of 12 bases between them. CDR1 and CDR2, looked up from the germline V gene, are LGHNA and YNFKEQ. Of note for this clone: Its specific antigen is unknown. No per-base quality is available; no much larger clone lies one base away.

The immunoSEQ Assay, a bias-controlled multiplex PCR, was used to amplify TCRbeta CDR3 regions from genomic DNA. In the paper's pipeline: The number of nucleated cells in each sample was estimated from the amplification of reference gene primers within the assay. Sequence reads were collapsed and filtered to measure the absolute abundance of every unique TCRbeta CDR3 rearrangement. Productive Simpson clonality was computed per sample as the square root of Simpson's diversity index over productive rearrangements. This is the immuneACCESS table as TCRdb keeps it, with only in-frame sequences that have V and J called. A part of the clones is gone; compared with another copy, unresolved V genes explain less than half, and the rest is unexplained. V, J and clone size are taken as reported in that table, and D and trimming were inferred from the DNA itself. The sample table shows a few hundred thousand clones, and 80% to 90% are seen once. The top ten clonotypes cover over 2% of the sample.

Study-wide conclusions, independent of this receptor: How much clinical and demographic metadata was included differed by source and by participant, and the metadata was provided uncurated.

Participants in the prospective study were enrolled through a virtual design, were aged roughly 18 to 100 years, and lived in roughly 25 United States geographic areas. To assign participants to cohorts, the prospective study relied on clinical history that participants themselves reported in a screening survey and a study questionnaire. Recovered participants in ImmuneRACE Cohort 3 were defined as having two consecutive negative NP/OP PCR tests, clearance from a healthcare professional, or resolution of symptoms. Each participant in the prospective study had whole blood, serum and a nasopharyngeal or oropharyngeal swab collected by mobile phlebotomists. Over an approximately 2-month period, participants in the prospective study had the option of providing additional blood draws and questionnaires. Before DNA extraction, blood samples from the prospective study were shipped at room temperature or frozen.

Specimen: PBMCs or T cells enriched from blood (not recorded which). The receptor was derived from a young man who had recovered from COVID-19. The chain joins TRBV4-2 to TRBJ1-4, with no confident D gene call. The DNA is as follows: TGTGCCAGCAGCCGCTGGGTTGAGGATGAAAAACTGTTTTTT. Translated, it gives CASSRWVEDEKLFF.